This entry lists 7 T cell receptor beta chains sequenced from one sample in a study of shared clonotypes between healthy human individuals. Sequenced by immunoSEQ multiplex PCR; TCRdb stores in-frame clones only, minus some. The sample carries roughly 1,100,000 clones, roughly 70% recorded once. The sequencing sample was made of memory CD4+ T cells sorted from blood. Subset described: CD45RA-negative fraction. These receptors originate from a man in his late teens or twenties in good health.

This chain uses TRBV30 with TRBJ2-4, with D possibly matching TRBD2 (5 bases). The CDR3 is made up of 13 amino acids. The V end was cut by 2 bases, the J end by 6 bases, with 11 bases between. CDR1 is GTSNPN, CDR2 SVGIG, per germline (reference sequence). The CDR3 DNA sequence: TGTGCCTGGAGTAGCCAGGCGGGAAACATTCAGTACTTC. Translating it yields CAWSSQAGNIQYF.

This clone has only a few counts. The CDR3 region is CASSESGRPYNEQFF. CDR3 bases: TGCGCCAGCAGTGAATCAGGTCGGCCCTACAATGAGCAGTTCTTC. The rearrangement uses TRBV10-2 and TRBJ2-1; D call uncertain. There are 15 residues in the CDR3. V was clipped by 3 bases and J by 2 bases, with 11 bases between them. CDR1 is WSHSY, CDR2 SAAADI, per germline.

The CDR3 protein is CASSPRTGSNTGELFF. The CDR3 region has the DNA TGCGCCAGCAGCCCCCGGACAGGATCGAACACCGGGGAGCTGTTTTTT. The rearrangement uses TRBV4-1 and TRBJ2-2; 7 bases agree with TRBD1. Germline values: CDR1 MGHRA, CDR2 YSYEKL. The CDR3 runs 16 residues. J was trimmed by 0 bases and V by 4 bases; bases with no gene match: 5.

The chain carries TRBV5-1 and TRBJ2-2; 8 bases agree with TRBD2. Germline V lookup: CDR1 SGHRS, CDR2 YFSETQ. V was clipped by 6 bases and J by 0 bases; unmatched bases: 4. The CDR3 is made up of 15 amino acids. CDR3 DNA: TGCGCCAGCACCCGCGGGAGGCCGAACACCGGGGAGCTGTTTTTT. Translation: CASTRGRPNTGELFF.

This rearrangement joins TRBV28 to TRBJ1-6; TRBD1 is a possible D gene (5 bases). The germline CDR1 and CDR2 sequences are MDHEN and SYDVKM. Trimming removed 6 bases at V and 6 bases at J, with 9 bases between. This CDR3 is 13 amino acids long. CDR3 residues: CASRGLINSPLHF. The DNA for the CDR3 is TGTGCCAGCAGGGGACTCATTAATTCACCCCTCCACTTT.

The rearrangement uses TRBV10-3 and TRBJ2-3; TRBD2 is a possible D gene (7 bases). Germline lookup yields CDR1 ENHRY and CDR2 SYGVKD. The CDR3 contains 13 residues. V was cut by 7 bases and J by 6 bases, with 14 bases left in between. CDR3 in amino acids: CAITPGGPDTQYF. The CDR3 DNA sequence: TGTGCCATCACCCCGGGGGGCCCGGATACGCAGTATTTT.

The chain recombines TRBV5-1 with TRBJ2-2, with 9 bases identical to TRBD2. This CDR3 has 15 amino acids. Germline CDR1 SGHRS, CDR2 YFSETQ. J was trimmed by 2 bases and V by 4 bases; bases with no gene match: 3. CDR3 sequence (DNA): TGCGCCAGCAGCCGACTAGCGGAAAACACCGGGGAGCTGTTTTTT. Translation gives CASSRLAENTGELFF.